One sample yielded the 8 T cell receptor beta chains listed below, sequenced in a study of T cells in Graves' hyperthyroidism and ophthalmopathy (dated by TCRdb to between 2019 and 2020). The library came from multiplex PCR. TCRdb shows the sequencer as Illumina HiSeq 2000. Amplification of TCR beta CDR3 regions was carried out from RNA transcripts. For the first round of RT-PCR on the TCR CDR3, the HTBI primer set was used together with the Qiagen OneStep RT-PCR kit. The public reads were reanalyzed by TCRdb: fastp trimming at Q25, MiXCR alignment, in-frame beta chains only. For every CDR3 protein sequence, its rows merge into one entry that carries the most common genes and DNA. Across this sample there are around 690,000 distinct CDR3 sequences, with 20% to 25% seen only once. The top ten hold about 35% of the sample. Sequencing used blood. Source of these receptors: a man aged 25 to 40 with Graves' ophthalmopathy.

This clonotype was seen only a few times. The chain has TRBV28 and TRBJ1-1, with 7 positions matching TRBD1. Germline CDR1 MDHEN, CDR2 SYDVKM. The CDR3 contains 14 residues. With V trimmed by 8 bases and J by 0 bases, 6 bases remained unmatched. The CDR3 spells CASRGTDMNTEAFF. The CDR3 coding sequence is TGTGCCAGCCGGGGGACAGACATGAACACTGAAGCTTTCTTT.

This clonotype was recorded a few times. The chain combines TRBV12-3 or TRBV12-4 with TRBJ2-7; D ambiguous. The length of the CDR3 is 14 residues. V was trimmed by 6 bases and J by 4 bases, leaving 16 bases between them. Here the CDR3 DNA reads TGTGCCAGCAGCTACTTTGGCGTGACTTACGAGCAGTACTTC. It encodes CASSYFGVTYEQYF.

This clonotype has a count of ten or more. The chain couples TRBV2 to TRBJ2-7; 15 bases match TRBD2. J lost 2 bases, V lost 10 bases, and 3 bases had no gene match. CDR1 is SNHLY and CDR2 is FYNNEI in the germline V gene. This CDR3 has 14 residues. The chain's CDR3 is CATGLAGGAYEQYF. The CDR3 DNA follows: TGTGCCACCGGACTAGCGGGAGGGGCCTACGAGCAGTACTTC.

This clonotype was counted at least ten times. The rearrangement joins TRBV28 to TRBJ2-1; 8 nucleotides agree with TRBD2. The germline V gene has CDR1 MDHEN and CDR2 SYDVKM. The CDR3 runs to 14 residues. The V segment lost 8 bases and the J segment 2 bases; nucleotides outside the gene matches: 5. CDR3: CASRSSGPYNEQFF. The CDR3 region has the DNA TGTGCCAGCCGATCTAGCGGGCCCTACAATGAGCAGTTCTTC.

This clonotype was picked up many times. The chain carries TRBV30 and TRBJ1-3, with D maybe TRBD1 (5 bases). The CDR3 has 14 amino acids. Germline loops: CDR1 GTSNPN, CDR2 SVGIG (reference sequence). The germline V and J ends were trimmed by 5 bases and 0 bases, with 11 bases remaining between them. As DNA, the CDR3 is TGTGCCTGGGATCCGACAGTCTCTGGAAACACCATATATTTT. Its protein product is CAWDPTVSGNTIYF.

Many counts were recorded for this clonotype. This chain connects TRBV7-2 to TRBJ1-2; D not certain. Germline CDR1 and CDR2: SGHTA and FQGNSA. The CDR3 sequence is 16 residues long. V dropped 0 bases and J dropped 2 bases, with 13 bases sitting between them. This CDR3 is CASSLASEAVNYGYTF. The CDR3 DNA sequence: TGTGCCAGCAGCTTAGCGAGTGAGGCAGTGAACTATGGCTACACCTTC.

A few counts support this clonotype. V gene TRBV6-2 or TRBV6-3 combines with J gene TRBJ2-1; 9 nucleotides line up with TRBD1. The junction had 4 bases not matched to a gene; V was cut back by 6 bases and J by 4 bases. The CDR3 runs to 14 residues. From germline, CDR1 is MNHEY and CDR2 SVGEGT. This CDR3 is CASRQGAEYNEQFF. CDR3 DNA: TGTGCCAGCAGACAGGGGGCGGAATACAATGAGCAGTTCTTC.

This clonotype was picked up many times. The chain recombines TRBV5-8 with TRBJ2-7; 9 bases are a match to TRBD2. The CDR3 has 17 residues. The V gene's germline CDR1 is SGHTS and CDR2 YDEGEE. V gave up 4 bases and J gave up 1 base; unmatched junction bases: 12. Here the CDR3 DNA reads TGTGCCAGCAGCCGGGTCCAAGTAGCGGGAGATTCCTACGAGCAGTACTTC. Translated: CASSRVQVAGDSYEQYF.